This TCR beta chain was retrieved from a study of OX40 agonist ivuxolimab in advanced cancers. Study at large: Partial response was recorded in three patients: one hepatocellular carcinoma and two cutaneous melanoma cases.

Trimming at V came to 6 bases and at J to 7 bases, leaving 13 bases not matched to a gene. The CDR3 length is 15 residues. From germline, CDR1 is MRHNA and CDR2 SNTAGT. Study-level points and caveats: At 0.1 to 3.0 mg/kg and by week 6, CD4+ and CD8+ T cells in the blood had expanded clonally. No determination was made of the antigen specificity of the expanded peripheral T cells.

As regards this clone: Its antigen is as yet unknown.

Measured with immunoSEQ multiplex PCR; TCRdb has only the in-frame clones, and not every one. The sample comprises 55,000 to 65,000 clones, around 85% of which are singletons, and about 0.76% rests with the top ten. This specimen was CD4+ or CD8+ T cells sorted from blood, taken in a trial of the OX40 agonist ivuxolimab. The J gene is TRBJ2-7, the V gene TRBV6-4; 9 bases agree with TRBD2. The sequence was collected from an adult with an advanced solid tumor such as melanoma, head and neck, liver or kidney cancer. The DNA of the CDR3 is TGTGCCAGCAGACCCTGGGTAGCGGGAGTGGGTGAGCAGTACTTC. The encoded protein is CASRPWVAGVGEQYF.